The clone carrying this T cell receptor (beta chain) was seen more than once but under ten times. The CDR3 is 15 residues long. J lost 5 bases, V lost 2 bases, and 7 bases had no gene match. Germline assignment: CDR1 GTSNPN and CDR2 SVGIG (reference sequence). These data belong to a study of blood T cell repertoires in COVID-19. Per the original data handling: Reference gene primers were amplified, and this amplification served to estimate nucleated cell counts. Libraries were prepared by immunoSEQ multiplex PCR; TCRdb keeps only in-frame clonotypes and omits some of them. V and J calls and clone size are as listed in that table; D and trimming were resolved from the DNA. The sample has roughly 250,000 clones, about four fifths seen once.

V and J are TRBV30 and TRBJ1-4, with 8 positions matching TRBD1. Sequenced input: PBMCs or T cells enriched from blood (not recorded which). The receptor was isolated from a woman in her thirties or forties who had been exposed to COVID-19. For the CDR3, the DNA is TGTGCCTGGAGTAGCGGACAGGGAGGGAATGAAAAACTGTTTTTT. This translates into CAWSSGQGGNEKLFF.